One sample yielded the 11 T cell receptor beta chains listed below, sequenced in a study of Ad26.COV2.S vaccination and SARS-CoV-2 variants. TCRdb keeps only in-frame clones here, not all; method: immunoSEQ multiplex PCR. The sample holds more than 350,000 clones, 80% to 95% seen once. Treatment here: about 20 received Ad26.COV2.S at low or high dose, single or two shots; roughly 5 received placebo; per-sample allocation not given. On day 63 after the first injection, vaccine and placebo recipients gave samples. The material sequenced was peripheral blood, taken in a trial of Ad26.COV2.S vaccine versus placebo. All receptors derive from a person aged 18-60 years who received the Ad26.COV2.S COVID-19 vaccine or a placebo.

J is TRBJ1-2 and V is TRBV14; possibly TRBD1 for D (6 bases). Trimming removed 2 bases at V and 4 bases at J, with 11 bases between. The CDR3 consists of 14 residues. Germline V CDR1 and CDR2: SGHDN, FVKESK. The CDR3 reads CASSQPDRLYGYTF. CDR3 sequence (DNA): TGTGCCAGCAGCCAACCGGACAGACTCTATGGCTACACCTTC.

The chain combines TRBV27 with TRBJ1-2; no reliable D call. From germline, CDR1 is MNHEY and CDR2 SMNVEV (reference sequence). Trimming took 4 bases from V and 2 from J, leaving 8 bases between them. The length of the CDR3 is 13 residues. The CDR3 bases are TGTGCCAGCAGTTACAGCAGAAACTATGGCTACACCTTC. Protein: CASSYSRNYGYTF.

The genes are TRBV5-1 and TRBJ2-2; TRBD2 matches 12 bases. The CDR3 totals 15 residues. With 5 bases clipped from V and 6 bases from J, the junction kept 5 bases outside the gene matches. CDR1 is SGHRS, CDR2 YFSETQ, per germline. CDR3 amino acids: CASRGGLAGAGELFF. The CDR3 DNA sequence: TGCGCCAGCAGAGGGGGACTAGCGGGTGCCGGGGAGCTGTTTTTT.

This chain links TRBV7-9 with TRBJ1-4, with D maybe TRBD1 (6 bases). Germline V CDR1 and CDR2: SEHNR, FQNEAQ (reference sequence). The CDR3 covers 15 residues. The V end was cut by 3 bases, the J end by 7 bases, with 15 bases between. As DNA, the CDR3 is TGTGCCAGCAGCTTTAGCTCAAAGGGGGTTGAAAAACTGTTTTTT. Amino acids: CASSFSSKGVEKLFF.

The chain joins TRBV27 to TRBJ2-7; the D gene is possibly TRBD1 (7 bases). V was pared by 2 bases and J by 3 bases, with 14 bases between. The length of the CDR3 is 15 residues. CDR1 MNHEY and CDR2 SMNVEV come from the germline V gene (reference sequence). The CDR3 nucleotides read TGTGCCAGCAGTTTAGGTCAGGGGGGTCACTACGAGCAGTACTTC. Protein product: CASSLGQGGHYEQYF.

The chain couples TRBV11-2 to TRBJ1-1; 7 nucleotides align to TRBD1. CDR1 is SGHAT and CDR2 is FQNNGV in the germline V gene. Unmatched junction bases numbered 14, after V lost 5 bases and J lost 11 bases. The CDR3 has 14 amino acids. This CDR3 is CASSLIIQGSGAFF. DNA of the CDR3: TGTGCCAGCAGCCTCATAATACAGGGGTCGGGGGCTTTCTTT. Variable domain in full (rest from reference TRBV11-2 and TRBJ1-1): EAGVAQSPRYKIIEKRQSVAFWCNPISGHATLYWYQQILGQGPKLLIQFQNNGVVDDSQLPKDRFSAERLKGVDSTLKIQPAKLEDSAVYLCASSLIIQGSGAFFGQGTRLTVV.

This clone has just a few counts. This sequence joins TRBV29-1 and TRBJ2-1, with D possibly being TRBD2 (6 bases). CDR1 and CDR2 from the germline V gene are SQVTM and ANQGSEA. Deletions cut 4 bases from V and 9 bases from J, with 16 bases between. The length of the CDR3 is 13 residues. Here the CDR3 reads CSVGVPSVGEQFF. The CDR3 DNA sequence: TGCAGCGTTGGAGTCCCTAGCGTAGGTGAGCAGTTCTTC.

V usage is TRBV27 and J usage is TRBJ2-5; 7 bases are a match to TRBD1. Germline V gene sequence: CDR1 MNHEY, CDR2 SMNVEV (reference sequence). Trimming removed 8 bases from V and 3 bases from J; junction bases left unmatched: 6. The CDR3 contains 13 residues. CDR3 region: CASGWDSKETQYF. The DNA of the CDR3 is TGTGCCAGCGGGTGGGACAGCAAAGAGACCCAGTACTTC.

This clone came up once. The rearrangement uses TRBV28 and TRBJ2-1; TRBD1 is a possible D gene (5 bases). The CDR3 runs to 17 residues. In germline, CDR1 is MDHEN, CDR2 SYDVKM. V was cut by 2 bases and J by 4 bases, with 18 bases left in between. CDR3 in amino acids: CASSLGPGRATYNEQFF. The CDR3 DNA follows: TGTGCCAGCAGTTTAGGGCCAGGGCGTGCGACATACAATGAGCAGTTCTTC.

The CDR3 spells CASSLARAYEQYF. The CDR3 nucleotides read TGTGCCAGCAGCTTGGCACGCGCCTACGAGCAGTACTTC. This sequence joins TRBV5-5 and TRBJ2-7; no definite D call. CDR1 is SGHKS, CDR2 YYEKEE, per germline (reference sequence). Trimming left V 0 bases short and J 2 bases short, with 6 bases between. The CDR3 runs to 13 residues.

This sequence joins TRBV30 and TRBJ2-1; TRBD2 matches at 9 bases. Losses at the gene ends were 0 bases for V and 5 bases for J; bases not matched to a gene: 8. The CDR3 covers 16 residues. CDR1 and CDR2 (germline): GTSNPN, SVGIG (reference sequence). The CDR3 region is CAWSVVGLANDNEQFF. CDR3 sequence (DNA): TGTGCCTGGAGTGTAGTAGGACTAGCGAACGACAATGAGCAGTTCTTC.